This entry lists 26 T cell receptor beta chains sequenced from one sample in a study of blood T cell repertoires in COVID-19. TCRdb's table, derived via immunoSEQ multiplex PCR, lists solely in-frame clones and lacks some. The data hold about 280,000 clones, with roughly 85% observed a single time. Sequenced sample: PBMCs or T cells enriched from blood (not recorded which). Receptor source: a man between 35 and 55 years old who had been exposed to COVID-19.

Here the CDR3 reads CASSLAPGGGNYGYTF. The CDR3 DNA sequence: TGCGCCAGCAGCTTGGCTCCCGGAGGAGGTAACTATGGCTACACCTTC. The rearrangement links TRBV5-1 to TRBJ1-2; unclear D gene. V gave up 0 bases and J gave up 1 base, with 13 bases separating them. The CDR3 has 16 residues. Germline CDR1 reads SGHRS; CDR2 reads YFSETQ. Variable domain in full (rest from reference TRBV5-1 and TRBJ1-2): KAGVTQTPRYLIKTRGQQVTLSCSPISGHRSVSWYQQTPGQGLQFLFEYFSETQRNKGNFPGRFSGRQFSNSRSEMNVSTLELGDSALYLCASSLAPGGGNYGYTFGSGTRLTVV.

As DNA, the CDR3 is TGTGCCAGCAGCTTCGGAGGGGGGGCTAACTATGGCTACACCTTC. It specifies CASSFGGGANYGYTF. The chain carries TRBV7-3 and TRBJ1-2; possibly TRBD1 for D (6 bases). From germline, CDR1 is SGHTA and CDR2 FQGTGA. Trimming took off 3 bases at V and 0 bases at J, with 11 bases between the two ends. The CDR3 runs 15 residues. Based on the CDR3 plus reference TRBV7-3 and TRBJ1-2, the full variable domain is GAGVSQTPSNKVTEKGKYVELRCDPISGHTALYWYRQSLGQGPEFLIYFQGTGAADDSGLPNDRFFAVRPEGSVSTLKIQRTERGDSAVYLCASSFGGGANYGYTFGSGTRLTVV.

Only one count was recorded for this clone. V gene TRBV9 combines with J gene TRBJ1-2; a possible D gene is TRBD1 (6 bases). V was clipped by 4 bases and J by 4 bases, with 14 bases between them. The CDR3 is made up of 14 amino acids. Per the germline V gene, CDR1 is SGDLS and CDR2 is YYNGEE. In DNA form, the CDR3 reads TGTGCCAGCAGCATTCGACAGGAGTCCTATGGCTACACCTTC. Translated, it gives CASSIRQESYGYTF. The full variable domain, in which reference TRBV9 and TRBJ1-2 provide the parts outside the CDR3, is DSGVTQTPKHLITATGQRVTLRCSPRSGDLSVYWYQQSLDQGLQFLIQYYNGEERAKGNILERFSAQQFPDLHSELNLSSLELGDSALYFCASSIRQESYGYTFGSGTRLTVV.

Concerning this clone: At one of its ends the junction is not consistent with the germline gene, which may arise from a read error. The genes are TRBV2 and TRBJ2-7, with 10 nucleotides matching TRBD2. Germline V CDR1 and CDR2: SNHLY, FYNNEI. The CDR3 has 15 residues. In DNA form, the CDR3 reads TGTGCCAGCAGGGAAGGACTAGCGGAGGTGTACGAGCAGTACTTC. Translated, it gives CASREGLAEVYEQYF.

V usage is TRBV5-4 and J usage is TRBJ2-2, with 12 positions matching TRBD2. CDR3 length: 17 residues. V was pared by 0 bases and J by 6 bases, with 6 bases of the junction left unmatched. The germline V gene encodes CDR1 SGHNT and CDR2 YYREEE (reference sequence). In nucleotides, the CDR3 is TGTGCCAGCAGCTTGGCCTTGCTAGCGGGAGGGGCCGGGGAGCTGTTTTTT. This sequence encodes CASSLALLAGGAGELFF.

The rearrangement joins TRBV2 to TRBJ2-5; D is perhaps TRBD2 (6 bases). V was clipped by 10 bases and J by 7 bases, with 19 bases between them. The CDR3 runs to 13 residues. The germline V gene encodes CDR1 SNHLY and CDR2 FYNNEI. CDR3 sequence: CATSGLPAGTQYF. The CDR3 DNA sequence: TGTGCCACCTCGGGACTCCCCGCGGGGACCCAGTACTTC.

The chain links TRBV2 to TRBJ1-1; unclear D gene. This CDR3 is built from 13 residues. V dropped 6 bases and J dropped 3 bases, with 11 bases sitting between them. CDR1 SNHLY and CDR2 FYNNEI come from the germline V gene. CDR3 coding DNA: TGTGCCAGCAGGCCCGAGTCTCACACTGAAGCTTTCTTT. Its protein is CASRPESHTEAFF.

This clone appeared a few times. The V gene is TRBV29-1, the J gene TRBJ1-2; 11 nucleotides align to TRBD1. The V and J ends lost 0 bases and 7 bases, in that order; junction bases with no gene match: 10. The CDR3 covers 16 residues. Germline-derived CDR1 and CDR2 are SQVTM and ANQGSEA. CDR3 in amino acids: CSVEERHGQGALGYTF. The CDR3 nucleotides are TGCAGCGTTGAAGAACGACACGGACAGGGGGCGCTTGGCTACACCTTC.

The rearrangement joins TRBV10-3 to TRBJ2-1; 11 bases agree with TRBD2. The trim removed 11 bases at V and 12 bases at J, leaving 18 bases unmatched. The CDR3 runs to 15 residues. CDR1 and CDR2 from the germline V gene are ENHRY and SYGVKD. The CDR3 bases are TGTGCCTCCAGGCCCGCTAGCGGGAGGAACGTCGGGCAGTTCTTC. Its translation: CASRPASGRNVGQFF.

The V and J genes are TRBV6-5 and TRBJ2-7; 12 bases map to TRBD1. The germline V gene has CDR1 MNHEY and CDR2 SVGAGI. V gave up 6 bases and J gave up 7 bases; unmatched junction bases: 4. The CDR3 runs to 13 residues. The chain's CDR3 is CASRGQGAQEQYF. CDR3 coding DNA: TGTGCCAGCAGGGGACAGGGGGCGCAGGAGCAGTACTTC.

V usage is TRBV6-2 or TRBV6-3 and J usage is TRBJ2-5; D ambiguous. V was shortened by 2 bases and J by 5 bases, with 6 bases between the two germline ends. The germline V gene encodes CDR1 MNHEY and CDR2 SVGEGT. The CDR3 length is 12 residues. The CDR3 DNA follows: TGTGCCAGCAGTTACGTCGCGGAGACCCAGTACTTC. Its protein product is CASSYVAETQYF.

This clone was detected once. The CDR3 here is CAWGRDRGPYEQYF. The CDR3 bases are TGTGCCTGGGGGAGGGACAGGGGACCCTACGAGCAGTACTTC. The chain links TRBV30 to TRBJ2-7; TRBD1 agrees at 10 bases. Losses at the gene ends were 5 bases for V and 2 bases for J; bases not matched to a gene: 6. Germline values: CDR1 GTSNPN, CDR2 SVGIG (reference sequence). CDR3 length equals 14 residues.

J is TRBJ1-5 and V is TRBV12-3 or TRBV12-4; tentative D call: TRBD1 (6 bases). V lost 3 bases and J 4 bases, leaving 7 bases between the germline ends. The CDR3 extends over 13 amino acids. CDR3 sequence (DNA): TGTGCCAGCAGTTTTACAGGGAATCAGCCCCAGCATTTT. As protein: CASSFTGNQPQHF.

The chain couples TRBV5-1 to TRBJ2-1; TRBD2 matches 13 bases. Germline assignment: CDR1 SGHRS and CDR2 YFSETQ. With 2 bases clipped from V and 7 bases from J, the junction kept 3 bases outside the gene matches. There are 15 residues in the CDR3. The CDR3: CASSFETSGRNEQFF. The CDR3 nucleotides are TGCGCCAGCAGCTTCGAGACTAGCGGGAGGAATGAGCAGTTCTTC.

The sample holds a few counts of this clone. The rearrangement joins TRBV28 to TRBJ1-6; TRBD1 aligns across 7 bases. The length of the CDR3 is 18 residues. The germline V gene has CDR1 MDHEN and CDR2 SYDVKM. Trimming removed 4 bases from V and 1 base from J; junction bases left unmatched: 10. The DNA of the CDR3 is TGTGCCAGCAGTTCGCGAGGGGGCGTTGGGTCCTATAATTCACCCCTCCACTTT. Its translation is CASSSRGGVGSYNSPLHF.

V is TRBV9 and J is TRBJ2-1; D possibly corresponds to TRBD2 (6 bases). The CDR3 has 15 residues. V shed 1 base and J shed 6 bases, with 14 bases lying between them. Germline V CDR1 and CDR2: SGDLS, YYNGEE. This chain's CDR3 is CASSVTGTLSNEQFF. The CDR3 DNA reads TGTGCCAGCAGCGTAACCGGGACTCTAAGCAATGAGCAGTTCTTC.

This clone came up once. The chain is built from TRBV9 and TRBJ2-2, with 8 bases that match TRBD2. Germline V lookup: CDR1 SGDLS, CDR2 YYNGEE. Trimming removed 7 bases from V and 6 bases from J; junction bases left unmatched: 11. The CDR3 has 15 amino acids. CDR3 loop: CASQSLREVPGELFF. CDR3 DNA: TGTGCCAGCCAGTCCCTGCGGGAGGTTCCCGGGGAGCTGTTTTTT.

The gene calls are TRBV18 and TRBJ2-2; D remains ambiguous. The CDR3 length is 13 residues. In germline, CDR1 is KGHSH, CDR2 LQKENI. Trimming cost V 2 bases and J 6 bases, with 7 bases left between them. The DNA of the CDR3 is TGTGCCAGCTCACCAAGAGGCCCCGGGGAGCTGTTTTTT. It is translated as CASSPRGPGELFF.

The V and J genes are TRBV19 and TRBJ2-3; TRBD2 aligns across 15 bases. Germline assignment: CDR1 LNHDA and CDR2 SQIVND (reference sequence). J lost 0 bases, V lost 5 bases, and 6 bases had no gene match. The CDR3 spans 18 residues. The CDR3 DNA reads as TGTGCCAGTAGTGTTGGACTAGCGGGAGGGCGGAGCACAGATACGCAGTATTTT. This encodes CASSVGLAGGRSTDTQYF.

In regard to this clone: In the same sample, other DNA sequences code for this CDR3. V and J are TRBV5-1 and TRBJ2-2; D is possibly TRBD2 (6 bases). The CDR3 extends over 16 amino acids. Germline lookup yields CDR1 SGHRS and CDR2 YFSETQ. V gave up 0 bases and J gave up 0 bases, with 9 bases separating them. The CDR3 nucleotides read TGCGCCAGCAGCTTGGTGCCGGGGGCGAACACCGGGGAGCTGTTTTTT. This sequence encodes CASSLVPGANTGELFF. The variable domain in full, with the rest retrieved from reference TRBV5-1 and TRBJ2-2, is KAGVTQTPRYLIKTRGQQVTLSCSPISGHRSVSWYQQTPGQGLQFLFEYFSETQRNKGNFPGRFSGRQFSNSRSEMNVSTLELGDSALYLCASSLVPGANTGELFFGEGSRLTVL.

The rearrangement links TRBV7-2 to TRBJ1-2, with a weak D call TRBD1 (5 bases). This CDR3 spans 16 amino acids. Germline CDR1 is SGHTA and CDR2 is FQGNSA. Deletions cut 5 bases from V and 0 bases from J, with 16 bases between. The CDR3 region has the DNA TGTGCCAGCAGCCGGGGGGGAACTGAGTCTAACTATGGCTACACCTTC. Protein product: CASSRGGTESNYGYTF.

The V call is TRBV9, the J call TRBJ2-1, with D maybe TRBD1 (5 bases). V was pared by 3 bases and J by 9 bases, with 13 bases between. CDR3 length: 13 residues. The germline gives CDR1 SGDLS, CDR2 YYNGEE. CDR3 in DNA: TGTGCCAGCAGCGCCGACAGAAAGTCTGAGCAGTTCTTC. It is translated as CASSADRKSEQFF. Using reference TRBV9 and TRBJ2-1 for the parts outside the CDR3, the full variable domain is DSGVTQTPKHLITATGQRVTLRCSPRSGDLSVYWYQQSLDQGLQFLIQYYNGEERAKGNILERFSAQQFPDLHSELNLSSLELGDSALYFCASSADRKSEQFFGPGTRLTVL.

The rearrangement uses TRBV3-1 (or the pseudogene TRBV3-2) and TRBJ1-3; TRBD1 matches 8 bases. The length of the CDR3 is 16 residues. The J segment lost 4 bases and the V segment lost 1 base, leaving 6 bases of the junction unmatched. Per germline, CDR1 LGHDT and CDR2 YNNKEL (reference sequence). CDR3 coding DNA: TGTGCCAGCAGCCAAGCCCAGGGGGCGCTGGGAAACACCATATATTTT. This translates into CASSQAQGALGNTIYF.

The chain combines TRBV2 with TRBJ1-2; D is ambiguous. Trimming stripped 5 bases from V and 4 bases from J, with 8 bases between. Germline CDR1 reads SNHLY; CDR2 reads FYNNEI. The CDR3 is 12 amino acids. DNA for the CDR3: TGTGCCAGCAGTAGCGTGGGCTATGGCTACACCTTC. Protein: CASSSVGYGYTF.

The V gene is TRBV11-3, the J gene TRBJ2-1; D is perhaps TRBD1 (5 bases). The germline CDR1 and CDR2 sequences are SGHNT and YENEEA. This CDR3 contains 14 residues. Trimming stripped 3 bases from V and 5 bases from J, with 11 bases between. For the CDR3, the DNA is TGTGCCAGCAGCTTCAGAACAGGAAACAATGAGCAGTTCTTC. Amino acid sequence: CASSFRTGNNEQFF.

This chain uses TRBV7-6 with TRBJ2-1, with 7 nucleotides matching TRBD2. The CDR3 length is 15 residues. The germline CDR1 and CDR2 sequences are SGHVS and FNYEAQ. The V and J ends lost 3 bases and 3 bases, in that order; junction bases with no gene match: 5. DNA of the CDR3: TGTGCCAGCAGCTTTGGCGGGAGCGGCTACAATGAGCAGTTCTTC. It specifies CASSFGGSGYNEQFF.